This T cell receptor (beta chain) was obtained from a study of T cell responses to AZD1222 COVID-19 vaccine. Study-wide results and caveats: All repertoire sampling was performed exclusively after the peak T cell response.

Concerning this clone: Its target is unknown.

Only in-frame clones appear in the TCRdb table, and some are missing; sequencing was by immunoSEQ multiplex PCR. The sample lists 150,000 to 200,000 clones, 85% to 90% seen once, with 1.6% in the top ten. Germline CDR1 reads KGHSH; CDR2 reads LQKENI. The CDR3 length is 17 residues. V was shortened by 3 bases and J by 1 base, with 18 bases between the two germline ends. The sequencing here drew on peripheral blood, taken on day 0 of AZD1222 vaccination. The rearrangement joins TRBV18 to TRBJ1-1, with D possibly matching TRBD1 (6 bases). This clonotype was sampled from an adult in good health. CDR3 sequence (DNA): TGTGCCAGCTCACCCCAGCCACCGGGACACCCGAACACTGAAGCTTTCTTT. Protein sequence: CASSPQPPGHPNTEAFF.